This record looks at one T cell receptor (beta chain) sequence and its context. Its antigen is not identified. RNA totalling roughly 0.45 to 1 ug underwent reverse transcription with random hexamers. The TCR beta CDR3 was amplified by immunoSEQ multiplex PCR across 54 Vbeta, 13 Jbeta. TCRdb re-derived calls from the immunoSEQ multiplex PCR reads in MiXCR, one entry per CDR3 protein. Seen here are about 90,000 distinct CDR3 sequences, about 96% observed once, and the top ten hold 0.62%. CDR1 is SNHLY, CDR2 FYNNEI, per germline. The ends were cut back, 0 bases at V and 8 bases at J, with 10 bases in the middle. This CDR3 has 13 residues. The data originate from a study of CD8 T cells in Susac syndrome. Study summary: Active disease was present in roughly 6 of the sequenced Susac syndrome patients, and remission in 8 or 9. General study findings and limits: Acknowledgment was made by the study that its TCR sequencing and HLA analysis involved a relatively small number of individuals.

This clonotype was obtained from a human donor with Susac syndrome. The sequenced material came from CD8+ T cells from PBMCs. The V call is TRBV2, the J call TRBJ1-2; D unclear. The CDR3 loop reads CASSEARLRGYTF. The CDR3 region has the DNA TGTGCCAGCAGTGAAGCCAGGCTTCGGGGCTACACCTTC.